Listed here are 30 T cell receptor beta chains from one sample, sequenced in a study of blood T cell repertoires in COVID-19. Produced via immunoSEQ multiplex PCR; TCRdb's table is partial and in-frame only. The data hold nearly 100,000 clones, with roughly 90% observed a single time. What was sequenced was peripheral blood. The receptor source for this set is an elderly man with acute or convalescent COVID-19.

The V call is TRBV5-4, the J call TRBJ2-5; maybe TRBD2 (5 bases). V dropped 2 bases and J dropped 5 bases, with 10 bases sitting between them. CDR1 SGHNT and CDR2 YYREEE come from the germline V gene (reference sequence). The CDR3 totals 13 residues. CDR3 sequence: CASSLTSMETQYF. The CDR3 DNA sequence: TGTGCCAGCAGCTTAACTAGTATGGAGACCCAGTACTTC.

The rearrangement links TRBV19 to TRBJ2-7; 7 positions agree with TRBD2. Unmatched junction bases numbered 6, after V lost 4 bases and J lost 3 bases. CDR1 is LNHDA and CDR2 is SQIVND in the germline V gene (reference sequence). The length of the CDR3 is 14 residues. The CDR3 DNA follows: TGTGCCAGTAGTAATATCGGGGACTACTACGAGCAGTACTTC. The encoded protein is CASSNIGDYYEQYF.

J is TRBJ2-7 and V is TRBV11-2, with 12 bases fitting TRBD2. The V segment lost 4 bases and the J segment 2 bases; nucleotides outside the gene matches: 9. The CDR3 loop spans 17 amino acids. Germline values: CDR1 SGHAT, CDR2 FQNNGV. CDR3 DNA: TGTGCCAGCAGCTCCCGAGTGACTAGCGGGAGTCCCTACGAGCAGTACTTC. Translated, it gives CASSSRVTSGSPYEQYF.

V is TRBV12-3 or TRBV12-4 and J is TRBJ2-5; TRBD1 agrees at 8 bases. The V segment lost 6 bases and the J segment 2 bases; nucleotides outside the gene matches: 2. The CDR3 is 13 amino acids. CDR3 DNA sequence: TGTGCCAGCAGGGGGACAGGACAAGAGACCCAGTACTTC. Amino acids: CASRGTGQETQYF.

The DNA for the CDR3 is TGTGCCAGCAGCCTAGGGAGAGCTCCTAGCGGAGAGAGGAGGGAGCTGTTTTTT. This encodes CASSLGRAPSGERRELFF. This sequence joins TRBV6-2 or TRBV6-3 and TRBJ2-2; TRBD2 matches at 7 bases. The CDR3 is 18 amino acids. Germline assignment: CDR1 MNHEY and CDR2 SVGEGT. The trim removed 6 bases at V and 9 bases at J, leaving 22 bases unmatched.

The chain is built from TRBV6-5 and TRBJ2-7, with 11 bases identical to TRBD1. Germline lookup yields CDR1 MNHEY and CDR2 SVGAGI. This CDR3 contains 14 residues. J was trimmed by 3 bases and V by 6 bases; bases with no gene match: 4. This CDR3 is CASSPGQGVYEQYF. Written as DNA, the CDR3 is TGTGCCAGCAGCCCGGGACAGGGGGTCTACGAGCAGTACTTC.

The CDR3 reads CASSLDLEEQYF. The CDR3 DNA sequence: TGTGCCAGCAGCTTAGATCTGGAGGAGCAGTACTTC. The rearrangement uses TRBV7-9 and TRBJ2-7; no firm D call. The CDR3 has 12 residues. CDR1 is SEHNR, CDR2 FQNEAQ, per germline (reference sequence). V shed 1 base and J shed 7 bases, with 8 bases lying between them.

V and J are TRBV5-4 and TRBJ2-1, with TRBD2 matching 12 bases. With 0 bases clipped from V and 10 bases from J, the junction kept 8 bases outside the gene matches. From germline, CDR1 is SGHNT and CDR2 YYREEE (reference sequence). The CDR3 has 16 amino acids. The chain's CDR3 is CASSLGATSGSREQFF. As DNA, the CDR3 is TGTGCCAGCAGCTTGGGGGCGACTAGCGGGAGCCGAGAGCAGTTCTTC.

J is TRBJ1-5 and V is TRBV2; D gene ambiguous. The ends were cut back, 5 bases at V and 4 bases at J, with 9 bases in the middle. The CDR3 sequence is 13 residues long. Germline V gene lookup returns CDR1 SNHLY and CDR2 FYNNEI. The DNA for the CDR3 is TGTGCCAGCAGTCCGAGGGCGAATCAGCCCCAGCATTTT. It codes for CASSPRANQPQHF.

This rearrangement joins TRBV24-1 to TRBJ2-2; TRBD2 is a possible D gene (5 bases). The CDR3 has 14 residues. The V and J ends lost 7 bases and 3 bases respectively, with 11 bases between them. Germline V lookup: CDR1 KGHDR, CDR2 SFDVKD. The CDR3 here is CATRPSGDTGELFF. CDR3 in DNA: TGTGCCACCAGACCTTCCGGGGACACCGGGGAGCTGTTTTTT.

This clone was counted between two and nine times. V usage is TRBV28 and J usage is TRBJ1-5; the match to TRBD1 covers 8 bases. Germline loops: CDR1 MDHEN, CDR2 SYDVKM. The CDR3 sequence is 15 residues long. The ends lost 4 bases at V and 1 base at J; junction bases unmatched: 3. CDR3 in DNA: TGTGCCAGCAGTTACACAGGGGGGAGCAATCAGCCCCAGCATTTT. It translates to CASSYTGGSNQPQHF.

The chain joins TRBV3-1 (or the pseudogene TRBV3-2) to TRBJ1-5; D is uncertain. This CDR3 has 14 residues. From germline, CDR1 is LGHDT and CDR2 YNNKEL (reference sequence). Trimming took off 2 bases at V and 1 base at J, with 6 bases between the two ends. In DNA form, the CDR3 reads TGTGCCAGCAGCCAACAGGCAAGCAATCAGCCCCAGCATTTT. The encoded protein is CASSQQASNQPQHF.

This clone was detected only a few times. The chain is built from TRBV5-1 and TRBJ1-6; 8 bases agree with TRBD1. The CDR3 consists of 16 residues. Per germline, CDR1 SGHRS and CDR2 YFSETQ. J gave up 9 bases and V 0 bases, and 8 bases lay outside the gene matches. The CDR3 nucleotides read TGCGCCAGCAGCTTGGATGGACAGGGCCTCTCTTCACCCCTCCACTTT. Protein sequence: CASSLDGQGLSSPLHF.

The chain uses TRBV15 and TRBJ1-5; maybe TRBD1 (6 bases). This CDR3 contains 15 residues. The germline V and J ends were trimmed by 0 bases and 7 bases, with 13 bases remaining between them. Germline assignment: CDR1 LNHNV and CDR2 YYDKDF (reference sequence). CDR3 amino acids: CATSREQGEFQPQHF. CDR3 coding DNA: TGTGCCACCAGCAGAGAACAGGGTGAATTCCAGCCCCAGCATTTT.

The chain links TRBV30 to TRBJ2-7; the match to TRBD2 covers 9 bases. CDR1 is GTSNPN and CDR2 is SVGIG in the germline V gene (reference sequence). This CDR3 spans 14 amino acids. The junction had 9 bases not matched to a gene; V was cut back by 3 bases and J by 6 bases. The CDR3 spells CAWSVPGLAIEQYF. The CDR3 nucleotides read TGTGCCTGGAGCGTCCCGGGACTAGCAATCGAGCAGTACTTC.

J is TRBJ2-7 and V is TRBV29-1; TRBD1 aligns across 8 bases. After removal of 2 bases from V and 2 bases from J, the junction contained 2 bases not matched to a gene. The CDR3 runs 13 residues. CDR1 is SQVTM, CDR2 ANQGSEA, per germline. Here the CDR3 reads CSVERTGTYEQYF. The CDR3 DNA reads as TGCAGCGTTGAAAGGACAGGGACCTACGAGCAGTACTTC.

The CDR3: CASSLGSRTSGQETQYF. The DNA of the CDR3 is TGTGCCAGCAGCTTAGGGTCTAGGACTAGCGGTCAAGAGACCCAGTACTTC. V and J are TRBV7-2 and TRBJ2-5; 10 nucleotides align to TRBD2. The CDR3 is 17 residues long. Germline V gene lookup returns CDR1 SGHTA and CDR2 FQGNSA. The trim removed 1 base at V and 2 bases at J, leaving 7 bases unmatched.

The chain couples TRBV11-2 to TRBJ2-7; possible D gene TRBD1, 6 bases. This CDR3 is built from 15 residues. CDR1 is SGHAT and CDR2 is FQNNGV in the germline V gene. V lost 0 bases and J 6 bases, leaving 15 bases between the germline ends. The CDR3 bases are TGTGCCAGCAGCTTAGATTTTTGGGGGCCCGTCGAGCAGTACTTC. Residues: CASSLDFWGPVEQYF.

This chain connects TRBV19 to TRBJ2-1; D perhaps matches TRBD2 (5 bases). The CDR3 consists of 13 residues. The ends were cut back, 3 bases at V and 6 bases at J, with 9 bases in the middle. Germline V gene lookup returns CDR1 LNHDA and CDR2 SQIVND (reference sequence). In DNA form, the CDR3 reads TGTGCCAGTAGTATTAGAGGGAGCAATGAGCAGTTCTTC. This translates into CASSIRGSNEQFF.

V is TRBV28 and J is TRBJ1-2; D perhaps matches TRBD1 (6 bases). Germline V CDR1 and CDR2: MDHEN, SYDVKM. Between the trimmed V and J ends, which lost 2 bases and 4 bases, there was a span of 8 bases. The CDR3 covers 13 residues. CDR3 loop: CASSLQGTYGYTF. The CDR3 DNA sequence: TGTGCCAGCAGTTTACAGGGGACCTATGGCTACACCTTC.

V usage is TRBV5-4 and J usage is TRBJ1-1, with 7 bases that match TRBD1. CDR3 length: 14 residues. The germline V gene encodes CDR1 SGHNT and CDR2 YYREEE (reference sequence). With 3 bases clipped from V and 4 bases from J, the junction kept 6 bases outside the gene matches. CDR3: CASSYQNRGTEAFF. For the CDR3, the DNA is TGTGCCAGCAGCTATCAAAACAGGGGCACTGAAGCTTTCTTT.

The chain employs TRBV28 and TRBJ2-3, with D maybe TRBD1 (6 bases). CDR3 length equals 14 residues. Germline V gene data show CDR1 as MDHEN and CDR2 as SYDVKM. Trimming stripped 4 bases from V and 3 bases from J, with 11 bases between. As DNA, the CDR3 is TGTGCCAGCAGTTCCTCCGACAGGACAGATACGCAGTATTTT. It codes for CASSSSDRTDTQYF.

The table lists this clone with a count of one. V usage is TRBV21-1 and J usage is TRBJ1-2; TRBD1, the table's D call, was not compared with the DNA. TRBV21-1 is marked as a pseudogene. CDR3 length: 15 amino acids. CDR3 in amino acids: CASSKERRVEYGYTF. CDR3 coding DNA: TGTGCCAGCAGCAAAGAGCGCAGGGTTGAGTATGGCTACACCTTC.

The chain combines TRBV28 with TRBJ1-2, with TRBD1 identical over 7 bases. CDR1 and CDR2 (germline): MDHEN, SYDVKM. The CDR3 has 11 amino acids. V trimming: 10 bases; J trimming: 8 bases; junction bases outside the gene matches: 7. Here the CDR3 reads CATEQGGGYTF. In DNA form, the CDR3 reads TGTGCCACCGAGCAGGGGGGAGGCTACACCTTC.

The chain couples TRBV29-1 to TRBJ2-6; D might be TRBD1 (6 bases). Trimming pared 0 bases from V and 3 bases from J, leaving 15 bases between. This CDR3 has 17 amino acids. Germline V gene sequence: CDR1 SQVTM, CDR2 ANQGSEA. The CDR3 here is CSVEEHRVFGGANVLTF. In DNA form, the CDR3 reads TGCAGCGTTGAAGAGCACAGGGTATTTGGTGGGGCCAACGTCCTGACTTTC.

The J gene is TRBJ2-7, the V gene TRBV6-1; no firm D call. CDR1 and CDR2 (germline): MNHNS, SASEGT. This CDR3 has 13 amino acids. Trimming pared 1 base from V and 3 bases from J, leaving 7 bases between. The CDR3 coding sequence is TGTGCCAGCAGTGAAGGCGGCAGCTACGAGCAGTACTTC. It specifies CASSEGGSYEQYF.

The chain couples TRBV13 to TRBJ2-3; 8 nucleotides align to TRBD1. The germline CDR1 and CDR2 sequences are PRHDT and FYEKMQ (reference sequence). The CDR3 loop spans 18 amino acids. The trim removed 5 bases at V and 1 base at J, leaving 14 bases unmatched. The CDR3 DNA follows: TGTGCCAGCAGCCCACGACAGGGGTTGGGTCTTGGCACAGATACGCAGTATTTT. This sequence encodes CASSPRQGLGLGTDTQYF.

About this clone itself: This specimen includes other DNA sequences encoding the same CDR3. DNA for the CDR3: TGTGCCAGCAGCGTAGACGGAGATAGCAATCAGCCCCAGCATTTT. Protein product: CASSVDGDSNQPQHF. The chain combines TRBV9 with TRBJ1-5; no reliable D call. This CDR3 region has 15 residues. CDR1 SGDLS and CDR2 YYNGEE come from the germline V gene. V was clipped by 0 bases and J by 0 bases, with 7 bases between them.

The chain combines TRBV5-1 with TRBJ1-5, with TRBD1 matching 11 bases. Trimming at V came to 0 bases and at J to 7 bases, leaving 3 bases not matched to a gene. CDR3 length: 15 amino acids. Germline V lookup: CDR1 SGHRS, CDR2 YFSETQ. The CDR3 here is CASSLAGQGGQPQHF. In DNA form, the CDR3 reads TGCGCCAGCAGCTTGGCGGGACAGGGGGGACAGCCCCAGCATTTT.

This clone was counted once. V gene TRBV9 combines with J gene TRBJ2-1; D is undetermined. V gave up 3 bases and J gave up 0 bases, with 10 bases separating them. Germline lookup yields CDR1 SGDLS and CDR2 YYNGEE. The CDR3 runs 15 residues. CDR3 sequence (DNA): TGTGCCAGCAGCGCCGACATGAGCTCCTACAATGAGCAGTTCTTC. Its protein product is CASSADMSSYNEQFF.